This is a list of T cell receptor beta chains from one sample in a study of OX40 agonist ivuxolimab in advanced cancers. Sequenced by immunoSEQ multiplex PCR; TCRdb stores in-frame clones only, minus some. The sample has 35,000 to 50,000 clones, about 88% seen once; the top ten hold about an eighth. The sequenced sample was CD4+ or CD8+ T cells sorted from blood, obtained in a trial of the OX40 agonist ivuxolimab. The receptors originated from an adult with an advanced solid tumor such as melanoma, head and neck, liver or kidney cancer. CDR3s include the opening cysteine and the closing phenylalanine or tryptophan. Fields, in order: J gene, V gene, CDR3 length, D gene, clone size, CDR3 protein, CDR3 DNA. The D gene is left open where the match is weak. Clone size is shown for a subset of rows, as once, few, many or a class of expanded clone.

j_call: TRBJ1-5; v_call: TRBV7-8; cdr3_length: 14; d_call: .; clone_size: .; cdr3_aa: CASSPRQGGQPQHF; cdr3_nt: TGTGCCAGCAGCCCCCGGCAGGGCGGCCAGCCCCAGCATTTT
j_call: TRBJ2-1; v_call: TRBV27; cdr3_length: 16; d_call: TRBD2; clone_size: .; cdr3_aa: CASSLVGVAGGGEQFF; cdr3_nt: TGTGCCAGCAGTTTAGTTGGGGTAGCGGGAGGCGGTGAGCAGTTCTTC
j_call: TRBJ2-7; v_call: TRBV5-6; cdr3_length: 12; d_call: TRBD2; clone_size: .; cdr3_aa: CASSPGGGEQYF; cdr3_nt: TGTGCCAGCAGCCCTGGGGGGGGCGAGCAGTACTTC
j_call: TRBJ1-4; v_call: TRBV10-1; cdr3_length: 12; d_call: .; clone_size: .; cdr3_aa: CASSDRGEKLFF; cdr3_nt: TGCGCCAGCAGCGACCGGGGGGAAAAACTGTTTTTT
j_call: TRBJ2-3; v_call: TRBV28; cdr3_length: 15; d_call: .; clone_size: .; cdr3_aa: CASSSSGFGTDTQYF; cdr3_nt: TGTGCCAGCAGTTCCTCGGGGTTCGGCACAGATACGCAGTATTTT
j_call: TRBJ2-7; v_call: TRBV4-2; cdr3_length: 14; d_call: TRBD1; clone_size: .; cdr3_aa: CASSLGTGTYEQYF; cdr3_nt: TGTGCCAGCAGCCTCGGGACAGGGACCTACGAGCAGTACTTC
j_call: TRBJ1-2; v_call: TRBV30; cdr3_length: 13; d_call: TRBD1; clone_size: .; cdr3_aa: CALHRTGGYGYTF; cdr3_nt: TGTGCCTTACACAGGACAGGGGGCTATGGCTACACCTTC
j_call: TRBJ2-1; v_call: TRBV11-2; cdr3_length: 15; d_call: .; clone_size: .; cdr3_aa: CASSLGARNFDEQFF; cdr3_nt: TGTGCCAGCAGCTTAGGGGCTAGAAACTTCGATGAGCAGTTCTTC
j_call: TRBJ2-3; v_call: TRBV5-1; cdr3_length: 12; d_call: .; clone_size: .; cdr3_aa: CASSFRVDTQYF; cdr3_nt: TGCGCCAGCAGCTTCCGAGTAGATACGCAGTATTTT
j_call: TRBJ2-3; v_call: TRBV19; cdr3_length: 15; d_call: .; clone_size: .; cdr3_aa: CASSPTPRGTDTQYF; cdr3_nt: TGTGCCAGTAGCCCGACTCCCAGGGGCACAGATACGCAGTATTTT
j_call: TRBJ2-7; v_call: TRBV6-5; cdr3_length: 14; d_call: .; clone_size: .; cdr3_aa: CASSYVGQTHEQYF; cdr3_nt: TGTGCCAGCAGTTACGTTGGGCAGACCCACGAGCAGTACTTC
j_call: TRBJ1-4; v_call: TRBV7-2; cdr3_length: 15; d_call: .; clone_size: .; cdr3_aa: CASSLAGEGSEKLFF; cdr3_nt: TGTGCCAGCAGCTTAGCTGGAGAGGGCAGCGAAAAACTGTTTTTT
j_call: TRBJ2-7; v_call: TRBV30; cdr3_length: 14; d_call: TRBD2; clone_size: .; cdr3_aa: CAWSSGLAVYEQYF; cdr3_nt: TGTGCCTGGAGTAGCGGGCTAGCGGTCTACGAGCAGTACTTC
j_call: TRBJ1-5; v_call: TRBV4-1; cdr3_length: 15; d_call: .; clone_size: few; cdr3_aa: CASSPGRPGHQPQHF; cdr3_nt: TGCGCCAGCAGTCCCGGGCGGCCCGGGCATCAGCCCCAGCATTTT
j_call: TRBJ2-1; v_call: TRBV6-6; cdr3_length: 14; d_call: TRBD1; clone_size: medium-sized; cdr3_aa: CASSYSDRADEQFF; cdr3_nt: TGTGCCAGCAGTTACTCGGACAGGGCGGATGAGCAGTTCTTC
j_call: TRBJ1-3; v_call: TRBV11-2; cdr3_length: 15; d_call: .; clone_size: .; cdr3_aa: CASRSTGFSGNTIYF; cdr3_nt: TGTGCCAGCAGATCTACAGGCTTCTCTGGAAACACCATATATTTT
j_call: TRBJ1-2; v_call: TRBV7-9; cdr3_length: 14; d_call: .; clone_size: .; cdr3_aa: CASSLDPGIRGYTF; cdr3_nt: TGTGCCAGCAGCTTAGATCCAGGGATCCGGGGCTACACCTTC
j_call: TRBJ1-5; v_call: TRBV28; cdr3_length: 14; d_call: .; clone_size: .; cdr3_aa: CASKGRGTYQPQHF; cdr3_nt: TGTGCCAGCAAGGGCAGGGGTACCTATCAGCCCCAGCATTTT
j_call: TRBJ1-2; v_call: TRBV9; cdr3_length: 16; d_call: .; clone_size: .; cdr3_aa: CASSVGRRPTNYGYTF; cdr3_nt: TGTGCCAGCAGCGTAGGCAGGCGACCTACTAACTATGGCTACACCTTC
j_call: TRBJ2-3; v_call: TRBV11-2; cdr3_length: 15; d_call: .; clone_size: .; cdr3_aa: CASSLAGVVADTQYF; cdr3_nt: TGTGCCAGCAGCTTAGCGGGAGTGGTAGCAGATACGCAGTATTTT
j_call: TRBJ2-7; v_call: TRBV4-1; cdr3_length: 12; d_call: .; clone_size: .; cdr3_aa: CASSPGLDEQYF; cdr3_nt: TGTGCCAGCAGCCCGGGGCTAGACGAGCAGTACTTC
j_call: TRBJ2-3; v_call: TRBV19; cdr3_length: 15; d_call: .; clone_size: .; cdr3_aa: CASSITAGLVDTQYF; cdr3_nt: TGTGCCAGTAGTATCACGGCGGGGCTGGTAGATACGCAGTATTTT
j_call: TRBJ2-7; v_call: TRBV6-1; cdr3_length: 12; d_call: .; clone_size: few; cdr3_aa: CATGQFDYEQYF; cdr3_nt: TGTGCCACTGGACAGTTCGATTACGAGCAGTACTTC
j_call: TRBJ2-7; v_call: TRBV6-1; cdr3_length: 13; d_call: TRBD1; clone_size: .; cdr3_aa: CASSTDRGYEQYF; cdr3_nt: TGTGCCAGCAGTACCGACAGGGGCTACGAGCAGTACTTC
j_call: TRBJ2-1; v_call: TRBV19; cdr3_length: 17; d_call: .; clone_size: few; cdr3_aa: CASRPSPTGSPYNEQFF; cdr3_nt: TGTGCCAGTAGACCTTCCCCAACAGGGTCCCCCTACAATGAGCAGTTCTTC
j_call: TRBJ1-1; v_call: TRBV7-8; cdr3_length: 19; d_call: .; clone_size: .; cdr3_aa: CASSLVAPWGVGRNTEAFF; cdr3_nt: TGTGCCAGCAGCTTAGTAGCCCCCTGGGGTGTCGGTAGGAACACTGAAGCTTTCTTT
j_call: TRBJ1-1; v_call: TRBV6-6; cdr3_length: 13; d_call: .; clone_size: .; cdr3_aa: CASSYSWRTEAFF; cdr3_nt: TGTGCCAGCAGTTACTCGTGGCGCACTGAAGCTTTCTTT
j_call: TRBJ2-3; v_call: TRBV5-1; cdr3_length: 14; d_call: .; clone_size: .; cdr3_aa: CASSPYRETDTQYF; cdr3_nt: TGCGCCAGCAGCCCCTACAGGGAAACAGATACGCAGTATTTT
j_call: TRBJ2-2; v_call: TRBV27; cdr3_length: 14; d_call: TRBD1; clone_size: .; cdr3_aa: CASSARGWGGELFF; cdr3_nt: TGTGCCAGCAGTGCCAGGGGGTGGGGCGGGGAGCTGTTTTTT
j_call: TRBJ1-1; v_call: TRBV7-9; cdr3_length: 12; d_call: .; clone_size: .; cdr3_aa: CALGGGRVEAFF; cdr3_nt: TGTGCCCTCGGAGGGGGAAGGGTTGAAGCTTTCTTT
j_call: TRBJ1-3; v_call: TRBV12-5; cdr3_length: 14; d_call: .; clone_size: .; cdr3_aa: CASGFEGAGNTIYF; cdr3_nt: TGTGCTAGTGGTTTCGAGGGGGCTGGAAACACCATATATTTT
j_call: TRBJ1-5; v_call: TRBV6-5; cdr3_length: 15; d_call: .; clone_size: .; cdr3_aa: CASSWALGDNQPQHF; cdr3_nt: TGTGCCAGCAGTTGGGCCCTGGGGGATAATCAGCCCCAGCATTTT
j_call: TRBJ1-5; v_call: TRBV2; cdr3_length: 13; d_call: .; clone_size: .; cdr3_aa: CASNARRDQPQHF; cdr3_nt: TGTGCCAGCAACGCTCGACGGGATCAGCCCCAGCATTTT
j_call: TRBJ2-2; v_call: TRBV30; cdr3_length: 12; d_call: .; clone_size: .; cdr3_aa: CAWSVETGELFF; cdr3_nt: TGTGCCTGGAGTGTGGAGACCGGGGAGCTGTTTTTT
j_call: TRBJ2-1; v_call: TRBV6-1; cdr3_length: 15; d_call: .; clone_size: once; cdr3_aa: CASSEWEGGNDEQFF; cdr3_nt: TGTGCCAGCAGTGAATGGGAAGGGGGAAATGATGAGCAGTTCTTC
j_call: TRBJ2-2; v_call: TRBV9; cdr3_length: 16; d_call: TRBD2; clone_size: .; cdr3_aa: CASNGGRPRGTGELFF; cdr3_nt: TGTGCCAGCAACGGCGGGAGGCCGCGAGGCACCGGGGAGCTGTTTTTT
j_call: TRBJ2-1; v_call: TRBV19; cdr3_length: 15; d_call: .; clone_size: .; cdr3_aa: CASSITLEGYNEQFF; cdr3_nt: TGTGCCAGTAGTATAACACTAGAGGGCTACAATGAGCAGTTCTTC
j_call: TRBJ2-1; v_call: TRBV4-1; cdr3_length: 14; d_call: TRBD2; clone_size: .; cdr3_aa: CASSHQRGYNEQFF; cdr3_nt: TGCGCCAGCAGCCACCAGCGGGGCTACAATGAGCAGTTCTTC
j_call: TRBJ1-1; v_call: TRBV11-2; cdr3_length: 11; d_call: .; clone_size: .; cdr3_aa: CASSLRLEAFF; cdr3_nt: TGTGCCAGCAGCTTAAGGCTTGAAGCTTTCTTT
j_call: TRBJ1-4; v_call: TRBV2; cdr3_length: 15; d_call: TRBD1; clone_size: .; cdr3_aa: CASRPTRDRQEKLFF; cdr3_nt: TGTGCCAGCAGACCAACCAGGGACAGGCAGGAAAAACTGTTTTTT
j_call: TRBJ2-1; v_call: TRBV7-6; cdr3_length: 13; d_call: TRBD2; clone_size: .; cdr3_aa: CASSLAPGGEQFF; cdr3_nt: TGTGCCAGCAGCTTAGCTCCCGGGGGGGAGCAGTTCTTC
j_call: TRBJ2-1; v_call: TRBV4-1; cdr3_length: 15; d_call: TRBD1; clone_size: .; cdr3_aa: CASSLAGTGVDEQFF; cdr3_nt: TGCGCCAGCAGCCTAGCCGGGACAGGGGTGGATGAGCAGTTCTTC
j_call: TRBJ1-1; v_call: TRBV2; cdr3_length: 14; d_call: .; clone_size: .; cdr3_aa: CASSEPRFNTEAFF; cdr3_nt: TGTGCCAGCAGTGAGCCCCGATTTAACACTGAAGCTTTCTTT
j_call: TRBJ1-6; v_call: TRBV7-2; cdr3_length: 15; d_call: TRBD1; clone_size: large; cdr3_aa: CASRYSGTDNSPLHF; cdr3_nt: TGTGCCAGCAGGTATTCCGGGACAGATAATTCACCCCTCCACTTT
j_call: TRBJ1-2; v_call: TRBV11-2; cdr3_length: 13; d_call: TRBD1; clone_size: .; cdr3_aa: CASSSPGQGINTF; cdr3_nt: TGTGCCAGCAGTTCTCCGGGACAGGGCATCAACACCTTC
j_call: TRBJ1-2; v_call: TRBV6-1; cdr3_length: 15; d_call: .; clone_size: .; cdr3_aa: CASSEYQAIVGGYTF; cdr3_nt: TGTGCCAGCAGTGAATATCAAGCTATAGTGGGTGGCTACACCTTC
j_call: TRBJ2-7; v_call: TRBV7-6; cdr3_length: 17; d_call: TRBD2; clone_size: .; cdr3_aa: CASSTDDKQGGSYEQYF; cdr3_nt: TGTGCCAGCAGCACAGACGACAAGCAGGGAGGGTCCTACGAGCAGTACTTC
j_call: TRBJ2-7; v_call: TRBV2; cdr3_length: 15; d_call: .; clone_size: .; cdr3_aa: CASSEIADGFYEQYF; cdr3_nt: TGTGCCAGCAGTGAAATTGCGGACGGATTCTACGAGCAGTACTTC
j_call: TRBJ2-7; v_call: TRBV13; cdr3_length: 13; d_call: TRBD1; clone_size: .; cdr3_aa: CASSLGQGGEQYF; cdr3_nt: TGTGCCAGCAGCTTAGGACAGGGGGGCGAGCAGTACTTC
j_call: TRBJ1-1; v_call: TRBV5-5; cdr3_length: 17; d_call: .; clone_size: .; cdr3_aa: CASSLWLGRVRNTEAFF; cdr3_nt: TGTGCCAGCAGCTTGTGGCTGGGCCGGGTAAGGAACACTGAAGCTTTCTTT
j_call: TRBJ1-1; v_call: TRBV18; cdr3_length: 13; d_call: .; clone_size: .; cdr3_aa: CASSPPGSSEAFF; cdr3_nt: TGTGCCAGCTCACCACCGGGGTCTAGTGAAGCTTTCTTT
j_call: TRBJ1-2; v_call: TRBV5-1; cdr3_length: 15; d_call: .; clone_size: .; cdr3_aa: CASSTERGTNYGYTF; cdr3_nt: TGCGCCAGCAGCACCGAGCGGGGTACGAACTATGGCTACACCTTC
j_call: TRBJ2-1; v_call: TRBV28; cdr3_length: 11; d_call: .; clone_size: .; cdr3_aa: CASSPYNEQFF; cdr3_nt: TGTGCCAGCAGCCCCTACAATGAGCAGTTCTTC